This T cell receptor beta chain emerged from a study of blood T cells in healthy people across ages. A sample-barcoded 5' primer and a J-beta primer mix were used in a second PCR of about 6 to 12 cycles. TCRdb fed the 5' RACE reads into MiXCR, producing one record per CDR3 protein. The table records fewer than 1,000,000 distinct CDR3 sequences, 40% to 50% of them present only once. Researchers isolated at least 6.5 million PBMCs per sample. The V end was cut by 6 bases, the J end by 8 bases, with 19 bases between. Germline CDR1 KGHSH, CDR2 LQKENI. The CDR3 is 15 amino acids. The sequence came from a man in his sixties in good health. V usage is TRBV18 and J usage is TRBJ1-4; D remains unclear. Sequencing was performed on blood. CDR3 sequence (DNA): TGTGCCAGCTCGCTAATCGGACGGGAAGTAGAAAAACTGTTTTTT. Its translation is CASSLIGREVEKLFF.